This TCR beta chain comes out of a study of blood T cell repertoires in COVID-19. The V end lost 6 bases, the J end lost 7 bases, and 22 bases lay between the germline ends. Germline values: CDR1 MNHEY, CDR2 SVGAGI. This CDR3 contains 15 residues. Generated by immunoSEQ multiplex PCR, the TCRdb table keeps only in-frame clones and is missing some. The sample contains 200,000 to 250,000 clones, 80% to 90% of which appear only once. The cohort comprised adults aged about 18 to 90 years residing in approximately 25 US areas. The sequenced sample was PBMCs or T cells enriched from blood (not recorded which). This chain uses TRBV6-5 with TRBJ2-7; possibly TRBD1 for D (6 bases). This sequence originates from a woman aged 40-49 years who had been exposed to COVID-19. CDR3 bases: TGTGCCAGCAGCCCCCCGGACAGTTGGAGAGGAGAGCAGTACTTC. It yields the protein CASSPPDSWRGEQYF.